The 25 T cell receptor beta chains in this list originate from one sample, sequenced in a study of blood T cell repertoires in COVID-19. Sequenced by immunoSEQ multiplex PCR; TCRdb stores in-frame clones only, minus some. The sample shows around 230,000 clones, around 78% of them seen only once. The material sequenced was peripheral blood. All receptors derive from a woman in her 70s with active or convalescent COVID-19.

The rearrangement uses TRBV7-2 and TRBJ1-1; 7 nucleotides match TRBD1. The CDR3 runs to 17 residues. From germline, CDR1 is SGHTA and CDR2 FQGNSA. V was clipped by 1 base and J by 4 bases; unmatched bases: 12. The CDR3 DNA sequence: TGTGCCAGCAGCTTAGGGGACAGAATAAGCGGTGGCACTGAAGCTTTCTTT. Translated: CASSLGDRISGGTEAFF.

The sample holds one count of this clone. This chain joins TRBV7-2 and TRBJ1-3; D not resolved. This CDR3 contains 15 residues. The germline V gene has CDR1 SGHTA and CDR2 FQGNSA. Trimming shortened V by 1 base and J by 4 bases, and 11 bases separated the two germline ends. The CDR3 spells CASSLGGLAGNTIYF. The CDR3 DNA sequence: TGTGCCAGCAGCTTAGGGGGTCTAGCAGGAAACACCATATATTTT.

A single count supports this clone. CDR3 DNA: TGTGCCAGCAGCTTATCCATGAACACTGAAGCTTTCTTT. Its translation is CASSLSMNTEAFF. The chain recombines TRBV7-9 with TRBJ1-1, with D uncertain. Germline V CDR1 and CDR2: SEHNR, FQNEAQ (reference sequence). The CDR3 length is 13 residues. Between the trimmed V and J ends, which lost 2 bases and 0 bases, there was a span of 4 bases.

The CDR3, as DNA: TGTGCCAGCACCCTCCCGACAGGTCAAGAGACCCAGTACTTC. This sequence encodes CASTLPTGQETQYF. The chain links TRBV2 to TRBJ2-5; D perhaps matches TRBD1 (6 bases). The CDR3 is 14 amino acids. With 7 bases removed from V and 2 bases from J, the gap between germline ends came to 14 bases. Germline V CDR1 and CDR2: SNHLY, FYNNEI. The full variable domain, completed using reference TRBV2 and TRBJ2-5, is EPEVTQTPSHQVTQMGQEVILRCVPISNHLYFYWYRQILGQKVEFLVSFYNNEISEKSEIFDDQFSVERPDGSNFTLKIRSTKLEDSAMYFCASTLPTGQETQYFGPGTRLLVL.

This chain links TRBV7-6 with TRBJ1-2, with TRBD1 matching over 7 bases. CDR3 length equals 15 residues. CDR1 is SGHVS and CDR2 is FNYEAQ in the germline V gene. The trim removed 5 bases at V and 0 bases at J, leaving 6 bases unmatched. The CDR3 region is CASSPGQEANYGYTF. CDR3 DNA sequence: TGTGCCAGCAGCCCCGGACAGGAGGCTAACTATGGCTACACCTTC.

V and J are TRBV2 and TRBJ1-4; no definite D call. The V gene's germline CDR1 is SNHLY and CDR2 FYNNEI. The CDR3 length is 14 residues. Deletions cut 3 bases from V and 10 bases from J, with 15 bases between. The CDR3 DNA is TGTGCCAGCAGTGATCGTGTGGGAGAAGGAAAACTGTTTTTT. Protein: CASSDRVGEGKLFF.

The CDR3 reads CASSARPGEGQPQHF. CDR3 coding DNA: TGTGCCAGCAGCGCACGCCCGGGGGAGGGACAGCCCCAGCATTTT. The chain joins TRBV5-4 to TRBJ1-5; a weak D match, TRBD1 (5 bases). Per the germline V gene, CDR1 is SGHNT and CDR2 is YYREEE (reference sequence). The V end lost 4 bases, the J end lost 7 bases, and 18 bases lay between the germline ends. CDR3 length equals 15 residues.

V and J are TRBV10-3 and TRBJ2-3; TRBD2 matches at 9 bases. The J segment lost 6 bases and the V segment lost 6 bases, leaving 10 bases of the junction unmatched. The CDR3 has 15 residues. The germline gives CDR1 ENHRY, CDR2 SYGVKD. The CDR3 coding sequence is TGTGCCATCAGCCCTAGCGGGACCCTCCGGGATACGCAGTATTTT. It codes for CAISPSGTLRDTQYF.

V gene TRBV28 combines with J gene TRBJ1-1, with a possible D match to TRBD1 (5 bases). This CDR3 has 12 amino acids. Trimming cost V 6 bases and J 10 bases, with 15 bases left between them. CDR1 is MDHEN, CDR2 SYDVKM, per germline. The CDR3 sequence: CASSPRQNRAFF. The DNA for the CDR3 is TGTGCCAGCAGCCCCAGACAGAATCGAGCTTTCTTT.

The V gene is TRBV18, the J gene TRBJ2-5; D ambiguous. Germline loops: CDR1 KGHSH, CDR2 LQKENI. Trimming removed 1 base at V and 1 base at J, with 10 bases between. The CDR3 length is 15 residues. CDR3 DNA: TGTGCCAGCTCACCACTATCTAACAGCCAAGAGACCCAGTACTTC. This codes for CASSPLSNSQETQYF.

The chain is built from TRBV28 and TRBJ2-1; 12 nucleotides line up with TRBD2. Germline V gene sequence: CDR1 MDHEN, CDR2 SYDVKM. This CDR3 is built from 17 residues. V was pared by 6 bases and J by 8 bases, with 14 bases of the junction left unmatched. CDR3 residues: CASRVGQTSGSLHEQFF. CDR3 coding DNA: TGTGCCAGCAGGGTTGGGCAGACTAGCGGGAGTCTGCATGAGCAGTTCTTC.

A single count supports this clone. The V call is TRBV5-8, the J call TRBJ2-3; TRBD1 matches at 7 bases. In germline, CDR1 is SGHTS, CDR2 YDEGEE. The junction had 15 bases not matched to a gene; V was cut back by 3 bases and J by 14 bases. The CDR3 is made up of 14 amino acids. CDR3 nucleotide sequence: TGTGCCAGCAGCTCCGCTCTCCAGGGGGTTCGATGGTATTTT. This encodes CASSSALQGVRWYF.

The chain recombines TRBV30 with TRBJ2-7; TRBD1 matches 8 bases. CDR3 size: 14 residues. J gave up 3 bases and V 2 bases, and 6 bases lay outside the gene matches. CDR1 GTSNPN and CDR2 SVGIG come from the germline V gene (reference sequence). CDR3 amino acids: CAWSKSTGGYEQYF. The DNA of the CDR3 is TGTGCCTGGAGTAAGAGCACAGGGGGCTACGAGCAGTACTTC.

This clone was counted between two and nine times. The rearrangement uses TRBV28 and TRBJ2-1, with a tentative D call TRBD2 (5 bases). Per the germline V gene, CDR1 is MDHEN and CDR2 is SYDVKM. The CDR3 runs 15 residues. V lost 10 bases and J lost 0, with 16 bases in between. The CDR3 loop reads CATGWSTSSYNEQFF. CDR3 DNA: TGTGCCACCGGTTGGAGTACTAGCTCCTACAATGAGCAGTTCTTC.

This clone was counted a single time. CDR3 bases: TGTGCCAGCGTCCCTAGCTTTAGCACAGATACGCAGTATTTT. Encoded protein: CASVPSFSTDTQYF. V and J are TRBV19 and TRBJ2-3, with D maybe TRBD2 (5 bases). The V gene lost 9 bases and the J gene lost 0 bases, with 13 bases spanning the gap. This CDR3 comprises 14 residues. Germline V gene data show CDR1 as LNHDA and CDR2 as SQIVND (reference sequence).

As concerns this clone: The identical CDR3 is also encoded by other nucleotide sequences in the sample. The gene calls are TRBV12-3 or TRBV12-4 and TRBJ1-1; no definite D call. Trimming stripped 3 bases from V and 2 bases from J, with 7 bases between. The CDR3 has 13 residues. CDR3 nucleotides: TGTGCCAGCAGTTTGTACAGCAACACTGAAGCTTTCTTT. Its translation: CASSLYSNTEAFF.

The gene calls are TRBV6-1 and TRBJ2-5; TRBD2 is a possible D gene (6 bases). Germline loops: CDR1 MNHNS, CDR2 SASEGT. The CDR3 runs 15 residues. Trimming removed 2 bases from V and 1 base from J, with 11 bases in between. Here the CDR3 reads CASSEQLAAQETQYF. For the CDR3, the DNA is TGTGCCAGCAGTGAACAATTAGCGGCCCAAGAGACCCAGTACTTC.

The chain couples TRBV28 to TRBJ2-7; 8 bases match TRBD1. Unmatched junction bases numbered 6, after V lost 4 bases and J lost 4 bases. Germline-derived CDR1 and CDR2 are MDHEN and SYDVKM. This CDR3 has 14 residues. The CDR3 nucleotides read TGTGCCAGCAGTTCGCCGCAGGGGGCGTACGAGCAGTACTTC. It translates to CASSSPQGAYEQYF.

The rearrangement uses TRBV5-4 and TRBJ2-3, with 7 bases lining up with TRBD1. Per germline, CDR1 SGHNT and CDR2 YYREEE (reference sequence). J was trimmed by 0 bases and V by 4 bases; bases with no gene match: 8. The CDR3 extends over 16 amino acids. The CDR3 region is CASSPRQGLSTDTQYF. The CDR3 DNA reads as TGTGCCAGCAGCCCCAGACAGGGATTAAGCACAGATACGCAGTATTTT.

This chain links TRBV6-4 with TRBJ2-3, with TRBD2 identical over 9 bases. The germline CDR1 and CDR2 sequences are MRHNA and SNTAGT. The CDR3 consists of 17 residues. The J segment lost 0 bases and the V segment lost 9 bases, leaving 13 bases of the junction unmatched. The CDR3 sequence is CARGTRGGKGSTDTQYF. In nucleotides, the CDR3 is TGTGCCAGAGGGACGCGGGGGGGTAAGGGTAGCACAGATACGCAGTATTTT.

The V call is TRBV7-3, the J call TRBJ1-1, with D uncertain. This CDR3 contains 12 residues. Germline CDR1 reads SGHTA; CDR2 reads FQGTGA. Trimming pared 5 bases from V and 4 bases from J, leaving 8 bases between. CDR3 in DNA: TGTGCCAGCAGCGAAGCGGGCACTGAAGCTTTCTTT. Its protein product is CASSEAGTEAFF. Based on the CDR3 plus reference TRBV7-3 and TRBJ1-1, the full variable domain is GAGVSQTPSNKVTEKGKYVELRCDPISGHTALYWYRQSLGQGPEFLIYFQGTGAADDSGLPNDRFFAVRPEGSVSTLKIQRTERGDSAVYLCASSEAGTEAFFGQGTRLTVV.

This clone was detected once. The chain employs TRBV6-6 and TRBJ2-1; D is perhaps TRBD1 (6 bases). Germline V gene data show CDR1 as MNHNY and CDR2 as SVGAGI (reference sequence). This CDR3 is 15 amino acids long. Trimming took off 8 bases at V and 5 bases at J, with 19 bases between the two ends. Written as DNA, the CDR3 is TGTGCCAGCCTACGCCCCGGACAGCAACACAATGAGCAGTTCTTC. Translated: CASLRPGQQHNEQFF.

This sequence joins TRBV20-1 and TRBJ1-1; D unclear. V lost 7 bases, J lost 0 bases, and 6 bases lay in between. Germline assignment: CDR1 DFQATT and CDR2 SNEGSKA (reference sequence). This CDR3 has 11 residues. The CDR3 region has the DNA TGCAGTGGCTCTATGAACACTGAAGCTTTCTTT. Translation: CSGSMNTEAFF.

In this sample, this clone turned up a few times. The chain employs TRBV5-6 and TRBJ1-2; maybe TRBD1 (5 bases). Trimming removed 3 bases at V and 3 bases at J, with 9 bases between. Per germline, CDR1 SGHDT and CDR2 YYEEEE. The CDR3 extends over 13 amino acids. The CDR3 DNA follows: TGTGCCAGCAGCTCTCACAGGCACTATGGCTACACCTTC. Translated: CASSSHRHYGYTF. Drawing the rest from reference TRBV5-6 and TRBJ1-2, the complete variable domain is DAGVTQSPTHLIKTRGQQVTLRCSPKSGHDTVSWYQQALGQGPQFIFQYYEEEERQRGNFPDRFSGHQFPNYSSELNVNALLLGDSALYLCASSSHRHYGYTFGSGTRLTVV.

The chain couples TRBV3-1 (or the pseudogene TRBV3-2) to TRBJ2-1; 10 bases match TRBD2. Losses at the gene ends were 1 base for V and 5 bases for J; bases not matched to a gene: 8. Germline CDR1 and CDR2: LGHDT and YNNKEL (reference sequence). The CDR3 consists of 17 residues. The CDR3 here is CASSQVNRLAGNNEQFF. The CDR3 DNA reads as TGTGCCAGCAGCCAAGTGAACCGACTAGCGGGTAACAATGAGCAGTTCTTC.